This is a list of T cell receptor beta chains from one sample in a study of T cells after posttransplantation cyclophosphamide. This table comes from immunoSEQ multiplex PCR, and its TCRdb copy is limited to in-frame clones, with some not included. Of approximately 32,000 clones detected, roughly 90% appear once; the ten largest clones hold 15%. Source material: PBMCs. Receptors originate from a woman between 35 and 50 years old with a blood cancer, CMV-positive, and with a related stem cell donor. Both conserved end residues are trimmed from each CDR3. D genes are given only for firm matches.

D	V	CDR3
TRBD1	TRBV18	ASSRQGEDYGYT
-	TRBV15	ATSRDRQINQPQH
-	TRBV5-1	ASSLAPGETQY
-	TRBV19	ASSIGVPGESNQPQH
TRBD1	TRBV5-6	ASSRGTGGPYNEQF
-	TRBV7-9	ASSLFGDSYNEQF
-	TRBV4-1	ASSQLDMRNEKLF
-	TRBV2	ASVFQGKNEQF
TRBD1	TRBV15	ATSKDRVGEKLF
TRBD1	TRBV7-8	ASSPRRGQGIYNEQF